The 23 T cell receptor beta chains below were found in one sample sequenced in a study of human T cells and chemical hapten exposure. The time point denotes: pre-sensitization, week 0. This sample's treatment: therapeutic diphenylcyclopropenone sensitization with weekly scalp DPC. TCRdb used MiXCR to reprocess the RACE reads, holding one entry per CDR3 protein. The table has around 200,000 distinct CDR3 sequences, 25% to 30% seen once. Sequenced material: whole blood, taken in connection with sensitization to the hapten diphenylcyclopropenone (DPC). The receptors were gathered from a woman aged 25 to 39 with alopecia areata. Some clones in this sample may be carry-over from other donors' samples.

This chain links TRBV10-3 with TRBJ1-2; tentatively, D is TRBD1 (6 bases). The CDR3 has 14 residues. Deletions cut 6 bases from V and 3 bases from J, with 14 bases between. Germline V gene data show CDR1 as ENHRY and CDR2 as SYGVKD. The CDR3 nucleotides are TGTGCCATCAGGGGGGGCCCTCCGGACTATGGCTACACCTTC. Its protein is CAIRGGPPDYGYTF.

The chain links TRBV29-1 to TRBJ2-7; D remains unclear. Germline V gives CDR1 SQVTM, CDR2 ANQGSEA. V lost 0 bases and J 3 bases, leaving 6 bases between the germline ends. The CDR3 loop spans 12 amino acids. The CDR3 DNA reads TGCAGCGTTGAAGAACGCAGCTACGAGCAGTACTTC. It translates to CSVEERSYEQYF.

Only a few counts were recorded for this clonotype. V is TRBV6-2 or TRBV6-3 and J is TRBJ1-1; D gene unclear. Trimming removed 0 bases from V and 10 bases from J, with 12 bases in between. The length of the CDR3 is 13 residues. CDR1 is MNHEY and CDR2 is SVGEGT in the germline V gene. Written as DNA, the CDR3 is TGTGCCAGCAGTTACTCGACGGGGATTACAGCTTTCTTT. Translation gives CASSYSTGITAFF.

This clonotype was detected ten times or more. This chain connects TRBV10-3 to TRBJ1-4; D may be TRBD1 (5 bases). V dropped 4 bases and J dropped 1 base, with 7 bases sitting between them. CDR3 length equals 14 residues. Germline V lookup: CDR1 ENHRY, CDR2 SYGVKD. CDR3 nucleotide sequence: TGTGCCATCAGTGCACAGGAAACTAATGAAAAACTGTTTTTT. It translates to CAISAQETNEKLFF.

The chain joins TRBV28 to TRBJ2-2; 8 positions agree with TRBD1. CDR3 length: 16 residues. Germline CDR1 is MDHEN and CDR2 is SYDVKM. V gave up 6 bases and J gave up 3 bases; unmatched junction bases: 9. The CDR3 DNA reads TGTGCCAGCAGAACGAACAGACAGGGGTACACCGGGGAGCTGTTTTTT. Amino acid sequence: CASRTNRQGYTGELFF.

The chain combines TRBV4-3 with TRBJ2-1, with 7 positions matching TRBD1. The germline V gene encodes CDR1 LGHNA and CDR2 YSLEER. The CDR3 contains 15 residues. V lost 0 bases, J lost 3 bases, and 2 bases stayed unmatched. The CDR3 region is CASSQEGTDYNEQFF. The CDR3 nucleotides are TGCGCCAGCAGCCAAGAAGGGACAGACTACAATGAGCAGTTCTTC.

The chain couples TRBV20-1 to TRBJ1-1; D is possibly TRBD1 (5 bases). Per germline, CDR1 DFQATT and CDR2 SNEGSKA (reference sequence). The CDR3 runs 14 residues. CDR3 DNA sequence: TGCATTACCCATGCGGGGGAATCCCCGGTTGAAGCTTTCTTT. Translated: CITHAGESPVEAFF.

This clonotype appeared a few times. In DNA form, the CDR3 reads TGCGCCAGCAGCTTGACGAGTAGCCAGACCTACGAGCAGTACTTC. As protein: CASSLTSSQTYEQYF. The chain uses TRBV5-1 and TRBJ2-7; D gene unclear. Germline-derived CDR1 and CDR2 are SGHRS and YFSETQ. This CDR3 region has 15 residues. V lost 1 base, J lost 2 bases, and 13 bases lay in between.

The rearrangement links TRBV14 to TRBJ1-2; D ambiguous. This CDR3 comprises 13 residues. From germline, CDR1 is SGHDN and CDR2 FVKESK. V lost 1 base to trimming and J lost 8 bases, with 11 bases between them. CDR3 in amino acids: CASSQASRLGYTF. CDR3 bases: TGTGCCAGCAGCCAAGCCTCTAGATTGGGCTACACCTTC.

This clonotype was seen more than once but under ten times. The chain carries TRBV29-1 and TRBJ2-7, with TRBD2 matching over 8 bases. The V segment lost 4 bases and the J segment 0 bases; nucleotides outside the gene matches: 5. The germline V gene has CDR1 SQVTM and CDR2 ANQGSEA. The CDR3 runs 14 residues. The CDR3 here is CSVVLAGGSYEQYF. CDR3 in DNA: TGCAGCGTTGTACTGGCGGGAGGCTCCTACGAGCAGTACTTC.

The V gene is TRBV29-1, the J gene TRBJ1-2; D call uncertain. The CDR3 length is 12 residues. Trimming shortened V by 4 bases and J by 8 bases, and 14 bases separated the two germline ends. CDR1 and CDR2 from the germline V gene are SQVTM and ANQGSEA. The CDR3: CSVVGGTGGYTF. The CDR3 DNA follows: TGCAGCGTTGTGGGTGGAACGGGGGGCTACACCTTC.

The genes are TRBV5-1 and TRBJ1-2, with 9 nucleotides matching TRBD1. Germline V gene data show CDR1 as SGHRS and CDR2 as YFSETQ. This CDR3 contains 16 residues. V trimming: 4 bases; J trimming: 8 bases; junction bases outside the gene matches: 15. Written as DNA, the CDR3 is TGCGCCAGCAGCCCTGGAAATACCGGGACAGGGACGGGCTACACCTTC. It yields the protein CASSPGNTGTGTGYTF.

This chain uses TRBV11-3 with TRBJ2-2, with 7 bases identical to TRBD2. Germline V gene data show CDR1 as SGHNT and CDR2 as YENEEA. The CDR3 consists of 16 residues. J was trimmed by 0 bases and V by 6 bases; bases with no gene match: 7. CDR3 amino acids: CASRGGRGPNTGELFF. DNA of the CDR3: TGTGCCAGCAGGGGAGGGCGGGGACCGAACACCGGGGAGCTGTTTTTT.

CDR3 in DNA: TGTGCCAGTACCCCGGGGGGGACCTACGAGCAGTACTTC. This translates into CASTPGGTYEQYF. The chain joins TRBV19 to TRBJ2-7; the match to TRBD2 covers 8 bases. Trimming cost V 7 bases and J 2 bases; bases outside gene matches: 4. The CDR3 runs to 13 residues. The germline gives CDR1 LNHDA, CDR2 SQIVND (reference sequence).

The chain has TRBV18 and TRBJ1-4; D remains ambiguous. Germline V lookup: CDR1 KGHSH, CDR2 LQKENI. Trimming pared 2 bases from V and 5 bases from J, leaving 3 bases between. The CDR3 has 12 residues. The chain's CDR3 is CASSPGNEKLFF. The DNA for the CDR3 is TGTGCCAGCTCACCAGGGAATGAAAAACTGTTTTTT.

The chain links TRBV11-2 to TRBJ2-7; D call uncertain. The germline gives CDR1 SGHAT, CDR2 FQNNGV. Trimming took 5 bases from V and 1 from J, leaving 15 bases between them. This CDR3 comprises 15 residues. CDR3 coding DNA: TGTGCCAGCAGCCGTGGACGGACCCCATCCTACGAGCAGTACTTC. Protein: CASSRGRTPSYEQYF.

This clonotype occurred a few times. This chain joins TRBV7-3 and TRBJ1-1; maybe TRBD1 (5 bases). Germline V gene sequence: CDR1 SGHTA, CDR2 FQGTGA. CDR3 size: 13 residues. Trimming left V 5 bases short and J 1 base short, with 8 bases between. In DNA, the CDR3 is TGTGCCAGCAGCGCTGACAGGAACACTGAAGCTTTCTTT. Its protein product is CASSADRNTEAFF.

This clonotype was observed a handful of times. The J gene is TRBJ1-3, the V gene TRBV28; 8 nucleotides line up with TRBD1. Germline V gives CDR1 MDHEN, CDR2 SYDVKM. This CDR3 has 15 amino acids. The V and J ends lost 4 bases and 1 base, in that order; junction bases with no gene match: 3. CDR3 nucleotides: TGTGCCAGCAGTTGGGGGACAGGATCTGGAAACACCATATATTTT. Its protein is CASSWGTGSGNTIYF.

J is TRBJ2-2 and V is TRBV5-1; 12 positions agree with TRBD2. J gave up 2 bases and V 5 bases, and 10 bases lay outside the gene matches. Germline V gene data show CDR1 as SGHRS and CDR2 as YFSETQ. The CDR3 consists of 18 residues. In DNA form, the CDR3 reads TGCGCCAGCAGACGACTAGCGGGAGTGAGTAGAAACACCGGGGAGCTGTTTTTT. It codes for CASRRLAGVSRNTGELFF.

The chain is built from TRBV15 and TRBJ2-5, with 11 bases matching TRBD1. The V gene end was trimmed by 3 bases and the J gene end by 7 bases; junction bases not matched to a gene: 7. This CDR3 region has 15 residues. CDR1 and CDR2 from the germline V gene are LNHNV and YYDKDF (reference sequence). The CDR3 DNA sequence: TGTGCCACCAGCAGTGGGGGGACAGGGGGTGGGACCCAGTACTTC. Translated: CATSSGGTGGGTQYF.

This chain links TRBV12-3 or TRBV12-4 with TRBJ1-2; D might be TRBD1 (6 bases). The CDR3 contains 12 residues. Trimming cost V 3 bases and J 8 bases, with 10 bases left between them. CDR3 in DNA: TGTGCCAGCAGTTTCGGAGGGGGAGGCTACACCTTC. It codes for CASSFGGGGYTF.

This clonotype was observed a few times. The V and J genes are TRBV28 and TRBJ1-2; D is undetermined. Germline CDR1 MDHEN, CDR2 SYDVKM. Trimming cost V 1 base and J 2 bases, with 5 bases left between them. The CDR3 contains 13 residues. The DNA for the CDR3 is TGTGCCAGCAGTTTATCGGGGAACTATGGCTACACCTTC. It yields the protein CASSLSGNYGYTF.

The CDR3 loop reads CASSHRLRPGLDYEQYF. The DNA for the CDR3 is TGCGCCAGCAGCCACCGACTAAGACCGGGACTAGACTACGAGCAGTACTTC. The rearrangement uses TRBV4-1 and TRBJ2-7; the match to TRBD2 covers 8 bases. The CDR3 runs 17 residues. V shed 3 bases and J 3 bases; nucleotides not matched to a gene: 13. Germline lookup yields CDR1 MGHRA and CDR2 YSYEKL.